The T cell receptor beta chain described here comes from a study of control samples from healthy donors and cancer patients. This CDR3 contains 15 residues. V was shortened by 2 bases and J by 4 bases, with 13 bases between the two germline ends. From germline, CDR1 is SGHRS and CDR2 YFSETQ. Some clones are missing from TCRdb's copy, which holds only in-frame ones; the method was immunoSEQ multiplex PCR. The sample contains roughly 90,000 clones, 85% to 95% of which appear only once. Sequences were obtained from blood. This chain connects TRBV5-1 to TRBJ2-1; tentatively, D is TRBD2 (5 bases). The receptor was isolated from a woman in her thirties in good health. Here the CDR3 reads CASSFPPAEYNEQFF. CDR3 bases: TGCGCCAGCAGCTTCCCCCCAGCGGAGTACAATGAGCAGTTCTTC.